The 31 T cell receptor beta chains presented below share a single source sample, sequenced in a study of cytomegalovirus exposure and HLA in healthy donors. A multiplex PCR was run with 60 Vbeta primers and 13 Jbeta primers. Clones were read by immunoSEQ multiplex PCR, and TCRdb kept only the in-frame ones, dropping some. Here the sample spans about 160,000 clones, about 80% being singletons. The sequenced sample was PBMCs. These receptors originate from a woman aged 50 to 60 in good health and CMV-seronegative.

This chain uses TRBV28 with TRBJ2-2, with D maybe TRBD1 (6 bases). V was pared by 4 bases and J by 6 bases, with 15 bases between. The CDR3 runs to 15 residues. Germline lookup yields CDR1 MDHEN and CDR2 SYDVKM. CDR3 protein: CASSSNDRFSGELFF. The DNA of the CDR3 is TGTGCCAGCAGTTCCAACGACAGGTTCTCCGGGGAGCTGTTTTTT. Full variable domain (rest looked up from reference TRBV28 and TRBJ2-2): DVKVTQSSRYLVKRTGEKVFLECVQDMDHENMFWYRQDPGLGLRLIYFSYDVKMKEKGDIPEGYSVSREKKERFSLILESASTNQTSMYLCASSSNDRFSGELFFGEGSRLTVL.

For this clone: Other DNA sequences within the sample encode an identical CDR3. The rearrangement links TRBV7-9 to TRBJ2-5; 11 bases align to TRBD2. The CDR3 runs 15 residues. The V gene end was trimmed by 3 bases and the J gene end by 5 bases; junction bases not matched to a gene: 5. CDR1 is SEHNR, CDR2 FQNEAQ, per germline (reference sequence). CDR3 region: CASSFSGGALETQYF. CDR3 nucleotide sequence: TGTGCCAGCAGCTTTAGCGGGGGGGCCTTGGAGACCCAGTACTTC.

The chain employs TRBV19 and TRBJ2-7; D perhaps matches TRBD2 (5 bases). Per germline, CDR1 LNHDA and CDR2 SQIVND (reference sequence). The CDR3 runs to 14 residues. Deletions cut 1 base from V and 5 bases from J, with 12 bases between. The chain's CDR3 is CASSIVGGQNEQYF. The DNA for the CDR3 is TGTGCCAGTAGTATAGTAGGAGGCCAAAACGAGCAGTACTTC.

The CDR3 region has the DNA TGTGCCAGCAGCTCAAAAGGTTTATTCGGGGGAGAAAAACTGTTTTTT. Its translation: CASSSKGLFGGEKLFF. The chain is built from TRBV7-9 and TRBJ1-4, with D perhaps matching TRBD1 (5 bases). Germline values: CDR1 SEHNR, CDR2 FQNEAQ (reference sequence). Between the trimmed V and J ends, which lost 4 bases and 8 bases, there was a span of 20 bases. The CDR3 is made up of 16 amino acids.

This chain connects TRBV30 to TRBJ1-4, with a tentative D call TRBD1 (6 bases). This CDR3 region has 14 residues. The V end lost 0 bases, the J end lost 7 bases, and 12 bases lay between the germline ends. Germline values: CDR1 GTSNPN, CDR2 SVGIG (reference sequence). This chain's CDR3 is CAWSVGTWGEKLFF. In nucleotides, the CDR3 is TGTGCCTGGAGTGTAGGGACATGGGGTGAAAAACTGTTTTTT.

This chain joins TRBV11-3 and TRBJ2-2; D possibly corresponds to TRBD2 (6 bases). V dropped 5 bases and J dropped 0 bases, with 10 bases sitting between them. Per the germline V gene, CDR1 is SGHNT and CDR2 is YENEEA. This CDR3 comprises 15 residues. CDR3 sequence: CASSRDFANTGELFF. The CDR3 region has the DNA TGTGCCAGCAGCCGGGACTTCGCGAACACCGGGGAGCTGTTTTTT. The variable domain in full, with the rest retrieved from reference TRBV11-3 and TRBJ2-2, is EAGVVQSPRYKIIEKKQPVAFWCNPISGHNTLYWYLQNLGQGPELLIRYENEEAVDDSQLPKDRFSAERLKGVDSTLKIQPAELGDSAVYLCASSRDFANTGELFFGEGSRLTVL.

J is TRBJ1-6 and V is TRBV25-1; 11 bases line up with TRBD1. The CDR3 is 13 amino acids. The V gene end was trimmed by 6 bases and the J gene end by 13 bases; junction bases not matched to a gene: 5. CDR1 and CDR2 (germline): MGHDK, SYGVNS. The CDR3 reads CASRSGTGGPLHF. The CDR3 DNA follows: TGTGCCAGCAGGTCCGGGACAGGGGGTCCCCTCCACTTT.

This clone has more than one count but fewer than ten. Other DNA variants within this sample encode the same CDR3. V usage is TRBV28 and J usage is TRBJ2-7; a weak D match, TRBD1 (5 bases). CDR1 and CDR2 (germline): MDHEN, SYDVKM. The CDR3 covers 12 residues. V lost 2 bases and J lost 4, with 6 bases in between. The CDR3 loop reads CASSLPGYEQYF. CDR3 coding DNA: TGTGCCAGCAGTTTACCAGGGTACGAGCAGTACTTC.

The chain uses TRBV27 and TRBJ2-3; no firm D call. Germline values: CDR1 MNHEY, CDR2 SMNVEV (reference sequence). CDR3 size: 16 residues. V was trimmed by 7 bases and J by 2 bases, leaving 19 bases between them. DNA of the CDR3: TGTGCCAGCAAGTACGGCGGCTATCCCAACACAGATACGCAGTATTTT. This encodes CASKYGGYPNTDTQYF.

V gene TRBV7-9 combines with J gene TRBJ2-1; 10 bases fit TRBD2. J gave up 2 bases and V 3 bases, and 13 bases lay outside the gene matches. The CDR3 has 19 residues. Germline V gene sequence: CDR1 SEHNR, CDR2 FQNEAQ (reference sequence). The CDR3 bases are TGTGCCAGCAGCTTTACAGCAGGGGCTAGCGGGGGAACCTACAATGAGCAGTTCTTC. The encoded protein is CASSFTAGASGGTYNEQFF.

The chain is built from TRBV28 and TRBJ1-1; the D gene is possibly TRBD1 (5 bases). V lost 3 bases, J lost 0 bases, and 11 bases lay in between. This CDR3 has 15 amino acids. CDR1 and CDR2 (germline): MDHEN, SYDVKM. The CDR3 region has the DNA TGTGCCAGCAGTTTGCGGGGACTCTTGAACACTGAAGCTTTCTTT. This encodes CASSLRGLLNTEAFF.

Note on this clone: Within the sample, other DNA sequences also encode this same CDR3. The chain employs TRBV28 and TRBJ2-7; the D is unclear. Trimming pared 6 bases from V and 3 bases from J, leaving 9 bases between. The CDR3 consists of 12 residues. Germline V gene data show CDR1 as MDHEN and CDR2 as SYDVKM. CDR3 residues: CASSLLSYEQYF. Written as DNA, the CDR3 is TGTGCCAGCAGCCTCCTTAGCTACGAGCAGTACTTC.

CDR3 sequence: CASSLSISRFSYGYTF. The CDR3 region has the DNA TGTGCCAGCAGTTTATCCATTTCTCGGTTTAGCTATGGCTACACCTTC. The chain has TRBV28 and TRBJ1-2, with D unresolved. Germline assignment: CDR1 MDHEN and CDR2 SYDVKM. The CDR3 has 16 amino acids. V lost 1 base to trimming and J lost 4 bases, with 16 bases between them.

Only one count was recorded for this clone. The V and J genes are TRBV13 and TRBJ1-4; 11 nucleotides agree with TRBD1. Losses at the gene ends were 2 bases for V and 7 bases for J; bases not matched to a gene: 9. From germline, CDR1 is PRHDT and CDR2 FYEKMQ (reference sequence). CDR3 length: 17 residues. CDR3: CASSLSRTGGFGEKLFF. The CDR3 DNA is TGTGCCAGCAGCTTAAGCAGGACAGGGGGCTTCGGTGAAAAACTGTTTTTT.

This sequence joins TRBV7-9 and TRBJ1-2, with D hard to call. This CDR3 contains 15 residues. V was cut by 2 bases and J by 3 bases, with 13 bases left in between. CDR1 is SEHNR, CDR2 FQNEAQ, per germline (reference sequence). CDR3 in DNA: TGTGCCAGCAGCTTAAACGCTCCCCGGGACTATGGCTACACCTTC. Amino acid sequence: CASSLNAPRDYGYTF. Combining the CDR3 with reference TRBV7-9 and TRBJ1-2 gives the whole variable domain DTGVSQNPRHKITKRGQNVTFRCDPISEHNRLYWYRQTLGQGPEFLTYFQNEAQLEKSRLLSDRFSAERPKGSFSTLEIQRTEQGDSAMYLCASSLNAPRDYGYTFGSGTRLTVV.

The rearrangement joins TRBV4-2 to TRBJ1-3, with 10 nucleotides matching TRBD1. This CDR3 is 17 amino acids long. The germline CDR1 and CDR2 sequences are LGHNA and YNFKEQ. The ends lost 4 bases at V and 1 base at J; junction bases unmatched: 7. CDR3 region: CASSPPGTGVSGNTIYF. The CDR3 DNA is TGTGCCAGCAGCCCCCCCGGGACAGGGGTTTCTGGAAACACCATATATTTT.

The gene calls are TRBV25-1 and TRBJ2-2; perhaps TRBD2 as D (6 bases). Trimming took 3 bases from V and 1 from J, leaving 9 bases between them. Germline V lookup: CDR1 MGHDK, CDR2 SYGVNS. The CDR3 extends over 15 amino acids. In nucleotides, the CDR3 is TGTGCCAGCAGTGAGACTAGGGAGAACACCGGGGAGCTGTTTTTT. This encodes CASSETRENTGELFF.

This CDR3 reads CASSLDLWGQVLGGYTF. The CDR3 DNA reads TGTGCCAGCAGCTTAGACTTGTGGGGACAGGTCCTCGGGGGCTACACCTTC. The V gene is TRBV11-2, the J gene TRBJ1-2; TRBD1 aligns across 8 bases. This CDR3 comprises 17 residues. Germline V gene lookup returns CDR1 SGHAT and CDR2 FQNNGV. V lost 0 bases to trimming and J lost 8 bases; unmatched junction nucleotides: 14.

The chain combines TRBV28 with TRBJ1-2; D is possibly TRBD1 (6 bases). Looked up from germline, CDR1 is MDHEN and CDR2 is SYDVKM. The CDR3 covers 14 residues. Between the trimmed V and J ends, which lost 6 bases and 7 bases, there was a span of 18 bases. The CDR3: CASSAGGPGGGYTF. The CDR3, as DNA: TGTGCCAGCAGCGCCGGGGGGCCCGGCGGTGGCTACACCTTC.

The gene calls are TRBV5-1 and TRBJ1-2; D unclear. The ends were cut back, 1 base at V and 4 bases at J, with 5 bases in the middle. The CDR3 spans 12 residues. Per the germline V gene, CDR1 is SGHRS and CDR2 is YFSETQ. CDR3 nucleotide sequence: TGCGCCAGCAGCTTGTCAGTCTATGGCTACACCTTC. It yields the protein CASSLSVYGYTF.

This clone came up a few times. The chain carries TRBV7-3 and TRBJ2-5, with a tentative D call TRBD1 (5 bases). The CDR3 has 15 amino acids. Germline CDR1 reads SGHTA; CDR2 reads FQGTGA. The ends were cut back, 2 bases at V and 5 bases at J, with 15 bases in the middle. The CDR3 protein is CASSLSGSHGETQYF. In nucleotides, the CDR3 is TGTGCCAGCAGCTTATCAGGGTCTCACGGGGAGACCCAGTACTTC.

This clone has only a few counts. The V call is TRBV9, the J call TRBJ2-1; the D gene is possibly TRBD2 (6 bases). The CDR3 has 14 amino acids. V lost 5 bases, J lost 7 bases, and 16 bases lay in between. CDR1 is SGDLS and CDR2 is YYNGEE in the germline V gene. The CDR3 DNA follows: TGTGCCAGCAGGGGCCCCGGGACTGATAATGAGCAGTTCTTC. Its translation: CASRGPGTDNEQFF. Looking up the rest from reference TRBV9 and TRBJ2-1 gives the full variable domain: DSGVTQTPKHLITATGQRVTLRCSPRSGDLSVYWYQQSLDQGLQFLIQYYNGEERAKGNILERFSAQQFPDLHSELNLSSLELGDSALYFCASRGPGTDNEQFFGPGTRLTVL.

The chain uses TRBV4-3 and TRBJ2-7; TRBD2 is a possible D gene (6 bases). The CDR3 loop spans 17 amino acids. Germline assignment: CDR1 LGHNA and CDR2 YSLEER. Trimming took off 1 base at V and 5 bases at J, with 21 bases between the two ends. The CDR3 protein is CASSQGPASGLTHEQYF. The CDR3 DNA is TGCGCCAGCAGCCAAGGACCTGCCTCAGGACTAACCCACGAGCAGTACTTC.

CDR3 nucleotide sequence: TGTGCCAGCAGCTTTTGGACGGGGGGGCCGAGTGAGCAGTTCTTC. The encoded protein is CASSFWTGGPSEQFF. The chain combines TRBV7-6 with TRBJ2-1; TRBD2 matches 8 bases. J lost 9 bases, V lost 3 bases, and 10 bases had no gene match. The CDR3 extends over 15 amino acids. Germline V CDR1 and CDR2: SGHVS, FNYEAQ.

The table lists this clone with a count of one. The rearrangement uses TRBV28 and TRBJ2-6, with D possibly being TRBD2 (6 bases). V shed 7 bases and J shed 4 bases, with 14 bases lying between them. Germline V gene lookup returns CDR1 MDHEN and CDR2 SYDVKM. This CDR3 contains 15 residues. The CDR3 bases are TGTGCCAGCAAAAATGGGGGGTCCGGGGCCAACGTCCTGACTTTC. This translates into CASKNGGSGANVLTF.

This CDR3 reads CASSQGTSGGYNTGELFF. DNA of the CDR3: TGCGCCAGCAGCCAAGGGACTAGCGGGGGGTACAACACCGGGGAGCTGTTTTTT. This chain connects TRBV4-3 to TRBJ2-2, with 14 bases fitting TRBD2. The junction had 3 bases not matched to a gene; V was cut back by 1 base and J by 2 bases. The CDR3 sequence is 18 residues long. Germline V gene sequence: CDR1 LGHNA, CDR2 YSLEER.

The chain is built from TRBV28 and TRBJ2-7, with 10 bases lining up with TRBD1. The CDR3 is made up of 15 amino acids. V trimming: 5 bases; J trimming: 3 bases; junction bases outside the gene matches: 7. The germline V gene has CDR1 MDHEN and CDR2 SYDVKM. The CDR3 DNA reads TGTGCCAGCAGTCCCCGAGGGACAGGGGACTACGAGCAGTACTTC. As protein: CASSPRGTGDYEQYF.

The chain combines TRBV5-1 with TRBJ2-3; a possible D gene is TRBD2 (6 bases). The CDR3 consists of 19 residues. Deletions cut 0 bases from V and 0 bases from J, with 20 bases between. The V gene's germline CDR1 is SGHRS and CDR2 YFSETQ. In nucleotides, the CDR3 is TGCGCCAGCAGCTTGGCCGTTACCAGCGGGCCCTCTAGCACAGATACGCAGTATTTT. Encoded protein: CASSLAVTSGPSSTDTQYF.

The rearrangement joins TRBV27 to TRBJ2-1; 15 bases are a match to TRBD2. The germline gives CDR1 MNHEY, CDR2 SMNVEV (reference sequence). The CDR3 has 22 amino acids. V shed 2 bases, J shed 1 base, and the junction held 15 bases outside the gene matches. The CDR3 spells CASSLTGLAGGLLKGSYNEQFF. Written as DNA, the CDR3 is TGTGCCAGCAGTTTAACGGGACTAGCGGGGGGCCTTCTTAAGGGGTCCTACAATGAGCAGTTCTTC.

This rearrangement joins TRBV13 to TRBJ2-7, with TRBD1 as a possible D gene (5 bases). The V gene's germline CDR1 is PRHDT and CDR2 FYEKMQ (reference sequence). The CDR3 runs to 14 residues. V lost 4 bases and J 5 bases, leaving 15 bases between the germline ends. The CDR3 here is CASSSLGVPHEQYF. CDR3 coding DNA: TGTGCCAGCAGCTCCCTAGGGGTCCCCCACGAGCAGTACTTC.

The V and J genes are TRBV6-5 and TRBJ2-7; D is perhaps TRBD1 (5 bases). The CDR3 consists of 13 residues. Trimming shortened V by 7 bases and J by 6 bases, and 16 bases separated the two germline ends. Germline assignment: CDR1 MNHEY and CDR2 SVGAGI. For the CDR3, the DNA is TGTGCCAGCATCACTCCAGGGTCGGGCGAGCAGTACTTC. It encodes CASITPGSGEQYF.